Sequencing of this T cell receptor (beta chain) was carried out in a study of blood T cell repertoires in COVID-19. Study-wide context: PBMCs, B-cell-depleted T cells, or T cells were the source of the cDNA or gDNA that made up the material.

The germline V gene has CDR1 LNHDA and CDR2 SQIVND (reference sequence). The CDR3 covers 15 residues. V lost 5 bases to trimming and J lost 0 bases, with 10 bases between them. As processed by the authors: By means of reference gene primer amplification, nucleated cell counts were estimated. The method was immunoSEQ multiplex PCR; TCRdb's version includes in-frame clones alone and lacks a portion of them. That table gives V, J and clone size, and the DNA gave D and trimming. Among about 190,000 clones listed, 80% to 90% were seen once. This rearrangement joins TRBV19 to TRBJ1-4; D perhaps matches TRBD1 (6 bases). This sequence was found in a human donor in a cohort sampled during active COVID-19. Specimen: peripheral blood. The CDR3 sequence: CASSPGDATNEKLFF. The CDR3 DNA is TGTGCCAGTAGTCCAGGGGATGCAACTAATGAAAAACTGTTTTTT.